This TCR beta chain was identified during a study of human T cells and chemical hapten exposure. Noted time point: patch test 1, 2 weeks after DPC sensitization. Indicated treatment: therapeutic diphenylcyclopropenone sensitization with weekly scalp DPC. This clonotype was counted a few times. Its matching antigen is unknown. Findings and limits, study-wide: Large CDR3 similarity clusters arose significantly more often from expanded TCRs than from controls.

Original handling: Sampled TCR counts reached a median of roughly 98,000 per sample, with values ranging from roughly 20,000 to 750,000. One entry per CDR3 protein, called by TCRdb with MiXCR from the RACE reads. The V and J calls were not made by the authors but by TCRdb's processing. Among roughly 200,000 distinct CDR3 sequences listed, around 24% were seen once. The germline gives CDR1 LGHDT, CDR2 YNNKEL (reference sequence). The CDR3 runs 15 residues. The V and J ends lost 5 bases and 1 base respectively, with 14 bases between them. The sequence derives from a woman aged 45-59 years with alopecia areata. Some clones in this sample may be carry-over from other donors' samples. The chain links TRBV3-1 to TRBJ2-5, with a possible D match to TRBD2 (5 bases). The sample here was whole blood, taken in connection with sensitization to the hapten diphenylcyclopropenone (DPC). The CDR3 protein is CASSESSVIQETQYF. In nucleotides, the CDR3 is TGTGCCAGCAGCGAGAGTAGCGTCATCCAAGAGACCCAGTACTTC.